In its sample, the clone carrying this TCR beta chain was seen a few times. This CDR3 has 16 amino acids. CDR1 is LGHNA, CDR2 YNFKEQ, per germline. V was pared by 0 bases and J by 4 bases, with 15 bases between. Study processing details: From reference gene primer amplification, estimates of nucleated cell counts were derived. Sequencing used immunoSEQ multiplex PCR; TCRdb keeps in-frame clones, though not all of them. The DNA gave D and trimming, while V, J and clone size come from that table. Found here are about 220,000 clones, around 80% of them singletons; the top ten hold 7.2%. This sample is part of a study of blood T cell repertoires in COVID-19. In the study overall: Both acute and convalescent COVID-19 samples were obtained from the United States, Italy and Spain. The cDNA or gDNA used as material had been derived from T cells, B-cell-depleted T cells, or PBMCs.

The sequence was collected from a woman in her 70s with acute or convalescent COVID-19. The chain has TRBV4-2 and TRBJ1-2, with D tentatively TRBD1 (5 bases). Sequencing was carried out using peripheral blood. CDR3 in DNA: TGTGCCAGCAGCCAAGAAGGTGACAGTAAGGCCTATGGCTACACCTTC. Encoded protein: CASSQEGDSKAYGYTF.